This entry lists 25 T cell receptor beta chains sequenced from one sample in a study of OX40 agonist ivuxolimab in advanced cancers. Sequencing used immunoSEQ multiplex PCR; TCRdb keeps in-frame clones, though not all of them. The sample yields 35,000 to 45,000 clones, about 90% seen once. The sample consisted of CD4+ or CD8+ T cells sorted from blood, taken in a trial of the OX40 agonist ivuxolimab. The receptor source for this set is an adult with an advanced solid tumor such as melanoma, head and neck, liver or kidney cancer.

The count of this clone is one. The CDR3 spells CASSRSDSGLDTDTQYF. The CDR3 DNA is TGCGCCAGCAGCCGATCCGACTCGGGACTCGACACAGATACGCAGTATTTT. The chain links TRBV4-1 to TRBJ2-3, with a tentative D call TRBD2 (6 bases). V was trimmed by 4 bases and J by 2 bases, leaving 19 bases between them. The germline CDR1 and CDR2 sequences are MGHRA and YSYEKL. This CDR3 is 17 amino acids long.

The chain recombines TRBV30 with TRBJ1-1; D gene uncertain. The CDR3 contains 13 residues. V lost 4 bases and J 6 bases, leaving 15 bases between the germline ends. Germline CDR1 is GTSNPN and CDR2 is SVGIG (reference sequence). CDR3 region: CAWIADLSAEAFF. The CDR3 nucleotides are TGTGCCTGGATCGCTGACCTAAGCGCTGAAGCTTTCTTT.

The chain is built from TRBV7-6 and TRBJ2-3, with 8 nucleotides matching TRBD2. V lost 6 bases and J lost 0; bases outside the gene matches: 5. The germline V gene encodes CDR1 SGHVS and CDR2 FNYEAQ. The CDR3 runs 15 residues. The CDR3 here is CASRRSGASTDTQYF. In nucleotides, the CDR3 is TGTGCCAGCAGACGTAGCGGGGCTAGCACAGATACGCAGTATTTT.

The chain is built from TRBV5-6 and TRBJ2-7; D gene ambiguous. CDR1 is SGHDT and CDR2 is YYEEEE in the germline V gene. Between the trimmed V and J ends, which lost 1 base and 0 bases, there was a span of 8 bases. CDR3 length equals 14 residues. This CDR3 reads CASSLSWGSYEQYF. The CDR3 coding sequence is TGTGCCAGCAGCTTGAGCTGGGGCTCCTACGAGCAGTACTTC.

V is TRBV6-1 and J is TRBJ1-5; the D is unclear. The CDR3 has 13 amino acids. Between the trimmed V and J ends, which lost 5 bases and 2 bases, there was a span of 7 bases. Germline V gene sequence: CDR1 MNHNS, CDR2 SASEGT. The CDR3 DNA reads as TGTGCCAGCAGTTATGGGGGCAATCAGCCCCAGCATTTT. The encoded protein is CASSYGGNQPQHF.

This chain links TRBV7-6 with TRBJ1-2; D is uncertain. Trimming stripped 1 base from V and 6 bases from J, with 12 bases between. The germline V gene has CDR1 SGHVS and CDR2 FNYEAQ. The CDR3 length is 14 residues. The CDR3 protein is CASSLEGASDGYTF. The DNA of the CDR3 is TGTGCCAGCAGCTTAGAGGGCGCCTCGGATGGCTACACCTTC. Supplemented by reference TRBV7-6 and TRBJ1-2, the full variable domain reads GAGVSQSPRYKVTKRGQDVALRCDPISGHVSLYWYRQALGQGPEFLTYFNYEAQQDKSGLPNDRFSAERPEGSISTLTIQRTEQRDSAMYRCASSLEGASDGYTFGSGTRLTVV.

The chain joins TRBV4-1 to TRBJ2-7; D unclear. The CDR3 is 14 residues long. The V end was cut by 5 bases, the J end by 4 bases, with 15 bases between. Germline values: CDR1 MGHRA, CDR2 YSYEKL. The CDR3 DNA is TGCGCCAGCAGCTTTACAGTAGAGGAGTACGAGCAGTACTTC. This codes for CASSFTVEEYEQYF.

This sequence joins TRBV19 and TRBJ2-7; 8 positions match TRBD1. CDR1 and CDR2 from the germline V gene are LNHDA and SQIVND (reference sequence). V lost 5 bases, J lost 0 bases, and 9 bases stayed unmatched. The CDR3 sequence is 16 residues long. In nucleotides, the CDR3 is TGTGCCAGTAGTCGTGGGCAGGGGGCAGGCTCCTACGAGCAGTACTTC. Protein product: CASSRGQGAGSYEQYF.

The table lists this clone with a count of one. The chain links TRBV11-2 to TRBJ2-2; 8 positions agree with TRBD2. This CDR3 is built from 16 residues. V trimming: 3 bases; J trimming: 1 base; junction bases outside the gene matches: 4. The germline V gene has CDR1 SGHAT and CDR2 FQNNGV. CDR3 coding DNA: TGTGCCAGCAGCTTCAGAAGCGGGGGGAACACCGGGGAGCTGTTTTTT. Residues: CASSFRSGGNTGELFF.

CDR3 nucleotides: TGTGCCAGCTCACCACCAGTACAGACCTACGAGCAGTACTTC. Translation: CASSPPVQTYEQYF. This chain links TRBV18 with TRBJ2-7; D unresolved. Germline CDR1 reads KGHSH; CDR2 reads LQKENI. V was cut by 0 bases and J by 2 bases, with 8 bases left in between. CDR3 length equals 14 residues.

This chain uses TRBV29-1 with TRBJ2-1; 8 nucleotides line up with TRBD1. From germline, CDR1 is SQVTM and CDR2 ANQGSEA. The CDR3 is 13 amino acids. The V gene end was trimmed by 7 bases and the J gene end by 3 bases; junction bases not matched to a gene: 5. The DNA of the CDR3 is TGCAGCGCCACAGGGGGGATCTACAATGAGCAGTTCTTC. Amino acids: CSATGGIYNEQFF.

V is TRBV4-3 and J is TRBJ1-2; 10 bases match TRBD1. Germline V lookup: CDR1 LGHNA, CDR2 YSLEER. The CDR3 is 14 residues long. Trimming removed 3 bases from V and 7 bases from J; junction bases left unmatched: 5. The CDR3 loop reads CASSQGTGVAGYTF. The DNA of the CDR3 is TGCGCCAGCAGCCAGGGGACAGGGGTCGCTGGCTACACCTTC.

The gene calls are TRBV11-2 and TRBJ2-2; 8 positions match TRBD2. The length of the CDR3 is 16 residues. Trimming removed 3 bases from V and 6 bases from J; junction bases left unmatched: 9. Germline lookup yields CDR1 SGHAT and CDR2 FQNNGV. The CDR3 bases are TGTGCCAGCAGCTTTTATGACTTAGCGGGGTCCGGGGAGCTGTTTTTT. Its protein product is CASSFYDLAGSGELFF. The full variable domain, rest sourced from reference TRBV11-2 and TRBJ2-2, is EAGVAQSPRYKIIEKRQSVAFWCNPISGHATLYWYQQILGQGPKLLIQFQNNGVVDDSQLPKDRFSAERLKGVDSTLKIQPAKLEDSAVYLCASSFYDLAGSGELFFGEGSRLTVL.

This clone was counted between two and nine times. J is TRBJ1-2 and V is TRBV12-5; D gene uncertain. The CDR3 length is 14 residues. Germline loops: CDR1 LGHNT, CDR2 FRNRAP. V dropped 5 bases and J dropped 9 bases, with 19 bases sitting between them. The CDR3 spells CASGLRTVAVSYTF. CDR3 nucleotide sequence: TGTGCTAGTGGTCTACGGACCGTTGCCGTAAGCTACACCTTC. Full variable domain (rest looked up from reference TRBV12-5 and TRBJ1-2): DARVTQTPRHKVTEMGQEVTMRCQPILGHNTVFWYRQTMMQGLELLAYFRNRAPLDDSGMPKDRFSAEMPDATLATLKIQPSEPRDSAVYFCASGLRTVAVSYTFGSGTRLTVV.

The V and J genes are TRBV9 and TRBJ2-5; D gene ambiguous. CDR1 SGDLS and CDR2 YYNGEE come from the germline V gene. The CDR3 sequence is 12 residues long. Trimming removed 3 bases from V and 1 base from J, with 4 bases in between. The CDR3: CASSGFQETQYF. In DNA, the CDR3 is TGTGCCAGCAGCGGATTCCAAGAGACCCAGTACTTC.

The rearrangement joins TRBV27 to TRBJ1-2, with a weak D call TRBD1 (5 bases). Trimming shortened V by 5 bases and J by 0 bases, and 13 bases separated the two germline ends. Germline V gene data show CDR1 as MNHEY and CDR2 as SMNVEV (reference sequence). This CDR3 has 15 residues. For the CDR3, the DNA is TGTGCCAGCAGTCAGTCCGGACATACTAACTATGGCTACACCTTC. Residues: CASSQSGHTNYGYTF.

J is TRBJ2-7 and V is TRBV6-6, with D possibly TRBD1 on 6 matching bases. The CDR3 covers 12 residues. V gave up 4 bases and J gave up 7 bases, with 11 bases separating them. Per the germline V gene, CDR1 is MNHNY and CDR2 is SVGAGI (reference sequence). In nucleotides, the CDR3 is TGTGCCAGCAGTTCTTACAGGGAAGAGCAGTACTTC. Its protein is CASSSYREEQYF.

The chain is built from TRBV9 and TRBJ2-1; 7 bases line up with TRBD2. Looked up from germline, CDR1 is SGDLS and CDR2 is YYNGEE. This CDR3 spans 14 amino acids. With V trimmed by 0 bases and J by 6 bases, 3 bases remained unmatched. CDR3 coding DNA: TGTGCCAGCAGCGTAGAATCTAGCGGCAATGAGCAGTTCTTC. Translation: CASSVESSGNEQFF.

This clone showed up just once. The J gene is TRBJ2-5, the V gene TRBV5-1; D gene ambiguous. Trimming pared 1 base from V and 1 base from J, leaving 11 bases between. From germline, CDR1 is SGHRS and CDR2 YFSETQ. The CDR3 consists of 15 residues. CDR3: CASSLMPDIQETQYF. The CDR3 DNA is TGCGCCAGCAGCTTGATGCCAGACATCCAAGAGACCCAGTACTTC.

The V and J genes are TRBV11-2 and TRBJ2-7; D may be TRBD2 (6 bases). The CDR3 spans 14 residues. The germline CDR1 and CDR2 sequences are SGHAT and FQNNGV. Trimming shortened V by 1 base and J by 3 bases, and 10 bases separated the two germline ends. The CDR3 reads CASSLGLGGYEQYF. In nucleotides, the CDR3 is TGTGCCAGCAGCTTAGGTCTGGGGGGCTACGAGCAGTACTTC.

V usage is TRBV4-1 and J usage is TRBJ1-6, with D perhaps matching TRBD1 (5 bases). V lost 1 base and J lost 4, with 11 bases in between. The length of the CDR3 is 16 residues. Germline V gives CDR1 MGHRA, CDR2 YSYEKL. The CDR3 bases are TGCGCCAGCAGCCAAGGACAGTTAGGGTATAATTCACCCCTCCACTTT. Its translation is CASSQGQLGYNSPLHF.

The CDR3 DNA sequence: TGCGCCAGCAGCCGACTCGGACAGCCCGGGGAGCTGTTTTTT. This sequence encodes CASSRLGQPGELFF. The chain joins TRBV4-1 to TRBJ2-2; TRBD1 might be the D (6 bases). Trimming left V 4 bases short and J 6 bases short, with 12 bases between. The CDR3 consists of 14 residues. The germline gives CDR1 MGHRA, CDR2 YSYEKL.

The CDR3 loop is CASRLAGGPPDTQYF. In DNA, the CDR3 is TGTGCCAGCAGACTAGCGGGGGGCCCGCCAGATACGCAGTATTTT. The chain links TRBV27 to TRBJ2-3; 12 nucleotides match TRBD2. CDR3 length: 15 amino acids. The V gene end was trimmed by 6 bases and the J gene end by 4 bases; junction bases not matched to a gene: 5. The V gene's germline CDR1 is MNHEY and CDR2 SMNVEV (reference sequence).

V gene TRBV6-6 combines with J gene TRBJ2-3; TRBD1 might be the D (6 bases). CDR3 length equals 15 residues. The V end was cut by 5 bases, the J end by 3 bases, with 15 bases between. The germline CDR1 and CDR2 sequences are MNHNY and SVGAGI (reference sequence). For the CDR3, the DNA is TGTGCCAGCAGTACGTCAGGGGTTTTGACAGATACGCAGTATTTT. It encodes CASSTSGVLTDTQYF.

The rearrangement uses TRBV4-1 and TRBJ2-1; D not certain. The germline V and J ends were trimmed by 5 bases and 9 bases, with 14 bases remaining between them. The CDR3 totals 13 residues. In germline, CDR1 is MGHRA, CDR2 YSYEKL. The CDR3 nucleotides are TGCGCCAGCAGCTCAAACGCGGTGCCTGAGCAGTTCTTC. Translation gives CASSSNAVPEQFF.